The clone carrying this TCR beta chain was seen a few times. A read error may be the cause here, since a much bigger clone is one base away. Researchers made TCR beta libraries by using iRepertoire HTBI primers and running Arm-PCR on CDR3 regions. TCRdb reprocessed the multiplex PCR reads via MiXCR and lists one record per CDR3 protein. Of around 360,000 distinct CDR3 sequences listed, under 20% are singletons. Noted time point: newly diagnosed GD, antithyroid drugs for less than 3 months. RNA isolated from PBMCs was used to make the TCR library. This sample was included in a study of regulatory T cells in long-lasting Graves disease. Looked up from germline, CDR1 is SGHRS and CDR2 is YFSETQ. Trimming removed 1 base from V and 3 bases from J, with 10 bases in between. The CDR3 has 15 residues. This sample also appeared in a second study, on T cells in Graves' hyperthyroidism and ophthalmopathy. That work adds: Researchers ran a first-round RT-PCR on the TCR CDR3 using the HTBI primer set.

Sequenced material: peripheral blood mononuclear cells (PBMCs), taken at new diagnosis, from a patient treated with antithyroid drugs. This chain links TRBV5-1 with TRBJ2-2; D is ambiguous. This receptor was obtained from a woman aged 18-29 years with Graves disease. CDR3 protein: CASSLRQADTGELFF. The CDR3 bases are TGCGCCAGCAGCTTGCGGCAGGCGGACACCGGGGAGCTGTTTTTT.